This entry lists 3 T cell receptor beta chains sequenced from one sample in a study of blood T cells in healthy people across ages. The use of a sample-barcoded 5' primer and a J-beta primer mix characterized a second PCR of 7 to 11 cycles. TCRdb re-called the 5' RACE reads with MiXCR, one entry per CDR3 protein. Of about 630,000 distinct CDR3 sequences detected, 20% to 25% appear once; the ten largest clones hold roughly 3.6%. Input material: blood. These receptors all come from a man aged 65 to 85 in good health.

CDR3 residues: CAWSPGLAGVYEQYF. CDR3 DNA: TGTGCCTGGAGCCCGGGACTAGCGGGAGTCTACGAGCAGTACTTC. The genes are TRBV30 and TRBJ2-7; 14 nucleotides align to TRBD2. CDR3 size: 15 residues. Germline trimming cut 3 bases from V and 3 bases from J; bases unmatched to any gene: 4. Germline CDR1 is GTSNPN and CDR2 is SVGIG (reference sequence).

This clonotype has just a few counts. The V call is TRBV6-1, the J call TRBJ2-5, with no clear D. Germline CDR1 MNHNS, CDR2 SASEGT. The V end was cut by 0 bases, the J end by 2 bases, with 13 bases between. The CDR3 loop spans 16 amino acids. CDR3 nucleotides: TGTGCCAGCAGTGAAGCGTTTGTCCTGACGCAAGAGACCCAGTACTTC. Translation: CASSEAFVLTQETQYF.

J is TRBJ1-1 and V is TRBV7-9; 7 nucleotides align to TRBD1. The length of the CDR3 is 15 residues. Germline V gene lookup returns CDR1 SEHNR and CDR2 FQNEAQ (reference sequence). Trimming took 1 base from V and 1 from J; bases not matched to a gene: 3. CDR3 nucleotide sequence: TGTGCCAGCAGCTTAGTCCGGACAGGGAACACTGAAGCTTTCTTT. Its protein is CASSLVRTGNTEAFF. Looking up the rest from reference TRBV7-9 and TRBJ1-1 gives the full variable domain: DTGVSQNPRHKITKRGQNVTFRCDPISEHNRLYWYRQTLGQGPEFLTYFQNEAQLEKSRLLSDRFSAERPKGSFSTLEIQRTEQGDSAMYLCASSLVRTGNTEAFFGQGTRLTVV.